The entry below gives a single T cell receptor beta chain sequence along with its context. The specificity of this receptor is unknown. Base quality data are lacking; no much larger clone is found one base away. The sample belongs to a study of T-cell memory formation after mild COVID-19 (dated by TCRdb to about 2021). Regarding the complete study: TCR sequence clusters from the two donors were found to be largely donor specific. In a couple of donors, T-cell clones that expanded and contracted after mild COVID-19 were tracked by sequencing TCRalpha and TCRbeta repertoires over time. Two young, previously healthy adult volunteers, one female and one male, were included in the cohort. The study at large found these results: SARS-CoV-2 specificity was not confirmed for the second-wave clones peaking on day 37. Clones that contracted from day 15 to 85 showed balanced CD4/CD8 phenotypes, whereas a second wave of clones that expanded from day 15 to 37 leaned towards CD4+. Contracting CD4+ clones appeared mostly in the CM and EM memory subsets, whereas CD8+ clones were enriched in EMRA. The study covered only two mild cases, and larger cohorts including severe cases with pre-infection samples were considered necessary. Some responding clones were detected in pre-infection memory, suggesting pre-existing cross-reactive memory T cells joined the SARS-CoV-2 response.

Ficoll-Paque density gradient centrifugation was used to isolate PBMCs. These reads were obtained on an Illumina NovaSeq 6000. TCRalpha and TCRbeta cDNA libraries were built by 5'RACE with constant-segment primers, adding sample barcodes and unique molecular identifiers. Trizol reagent was used to extract RNA from every sample. Amplification of the libraries took two PCR steps, and the second step added a second sample barcode plus Illumina TruSeq adapters. The libraries were sequenced on an Illumina NovaSeq using 2 x 150 bp paired-end reads. As for the original processing: Reads were demultiplexed and collapsed into UMI-guided consensus sequences with migec v1.2.7. Using mixcr v2.1.11, the UMI consensuses were aligned to TRA and TRB V and J templates and assembled into clonotypes. Clonotypes were classified as expanded or contracted when called significant by both edgeR and NoisET, with noise models trained on biological replicates. For edgeR calls, a false discovery rate-adjusted p below 0.01 and a log2 fold-change threshold of 1 were applied. As an exploratory analysis of dynamics, max-normalized trajectories of the 1000 most abundant clonotypes were examined with PCA combined with hierarchical clustering. The CD4 or CD8 phenotype of responding clones was assigned using the separately sequenced CD4+ and CD8+ repertoires. TCRdb redid the processing of the public reads, applying fastp at Q25 and MiXCR, and retained in-frame beta chains. Every CDR3 protein is listed once, alongside the most common genes and DNA of its rows. TCRdb, rather than the study authors, made the V and J calls. The sample table records over 250,000 distinct CDR3 sequences; about 15% of these occur just once. The ten largest account for about a fifth of the sample.

CDR1 and CDR2 are drawn from the germline V gene: SGHRS, YFSETQ. V ends up 2 bases short and J 8 bases short, with an unmatched junction base count of 7. The CDR3 runs 15 residues from the cysteine to the phenylalanine. Left in the record is the CDR3 DNA by itself, 45 bases read in frame from the first base. Here the chain combines TRBV5-1 and TRBJ1-6; the junction holds 7 bases that match TRBD1. Material: PBMCs or a T cell subset sorted from them (not recorded which). This TCR was sampled from a man younger than 35 who had mild COVID-19 (a few samples of this study predate the infection). The sample titles of this study are shuffled in the database, so cell type and time point are left out; the donor was told from shared clones. The nucleotides are TGCGCCAGCAGCTTCCGGGAGGGGGCCGATTCACCCCTCCACTTT. This is translated as CASSFREGADSPLHF. This CDR3, with the reference TRBV5-1 and TRBJ1-6 proteins standing in past its ends, gives the full variable domain KAGVTQTPRYLIKTRGQQVTLSCSPISGHRSVSWYQQTPGQGLQFLFEYFSETQRNKGNFPGRFSGRQFSNSRSEMNVSTLELGDSALYLCASSFREGADSPLHFGNGTRLTVT.